This TCR beta chain was recovered during a study of T cell responses to AZD1222 COVID-19 vaccine. Study-wide points: The span of vaccine-associated CD4 TCRs extended across spike, with dominance at 160-218 and 743-854.

The CDR3 has 14 residues. The V and J ends lost 2 bases and 2 bases respectively, with 9 bases between them. CDR1 SGHKS and CDR2 YYEKEE come from the germline V gene (reference sequence). A remark on this clone: Antigen: not known.

The table came from immunoSEQ multiplex PCR; TCRdb's copy has only in-frame clones and leaves some out. The data contain about 130,000 clones, approximately 90% of them singletons. V usage is TRBV5-5 and J usage is TRBJ2-3; D tentatively reads TRBD1 or TRBD2 (5 bases each). The clonotype originates from an adult who received the AZD1222 COVID-19 vaccine. The sequencing used peripheral blood, collected 28 days after the second AZD1222 dose. The CDR3 nucleotides are TGTGCCAGCAGCTTTTCGGGGCACACAGATACGCAGTATTTT. Its protein is CASSFSGHTDTQYF.